This TCR beta chain was found in a study of response to subunit inactivated influenza vaccine. Study-wide results and limits: The authors put forward the suggestion that each seasonal influenza vaccination may bring in only a limited number of new T cells.

V shed 4 bases and J 6 bases; nucleotides not matched to a gene: 8. The CDR3 loop spans 15 amino acids. Looked up from germline, CDR1 is SGHRS and CDR2 is YFSETQ. TCRdb re-analysed the RT-PCR reads in MiXCR, keeping a single row per CDR3 protein. The sample has roughly 780,000 distinct CDR3 sequences; approximately 18% are singletons. About this clonotype itself: What it binds is unknown.

The rearrangement uses TRBV5-1 and TRBJ2-1, with 9 bases that match TRBD1. The input for sequencing was PBMCs from blood, taken more than 4 days after vaccination. The sequence derives from a man aged 45-60 years who received an inactivated influenza vaccine. CDR3: CASSMDRGWSNEQFF. The CDR3 nucleotides are TGCGCCAGCAGCATGGACAGGGGTTGGTCCAATGAGCAGTTCTTC.